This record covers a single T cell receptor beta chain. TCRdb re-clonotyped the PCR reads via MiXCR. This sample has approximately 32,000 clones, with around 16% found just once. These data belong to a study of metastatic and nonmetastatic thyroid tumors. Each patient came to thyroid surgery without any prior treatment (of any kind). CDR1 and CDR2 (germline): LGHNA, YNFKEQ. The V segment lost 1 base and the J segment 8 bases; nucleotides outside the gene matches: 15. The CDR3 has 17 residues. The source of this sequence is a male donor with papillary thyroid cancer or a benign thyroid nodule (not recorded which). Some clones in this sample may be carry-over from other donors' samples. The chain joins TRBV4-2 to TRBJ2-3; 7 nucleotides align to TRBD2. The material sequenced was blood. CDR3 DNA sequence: TGTGCCAGCAGCCAAGGGCGTGGCGGGAGAGAGGAGGGTACGCAGTATTTT. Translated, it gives CASSQGRGGREEGTQYF.